Listed below are T cell receptor beta chains from one sample, sequenced in a study of cytomegalovirus exposure and HLA in healthy donors. Only in-frame clones appear in the TCRdb table, and some are missing; sequencing was by immunoSEQ multiplex PCR. The table lists under 80,000 clones, approximately 95% of them singletons, with over 2% in the top ten. Sequenced material: PBMCs. The receptors here all came from a woman younger than 30 in good health and CMV-seronegative. CDR3s include the opening cysteine and the closing phenylalanine or tryptophan. Each record gives: D gene, clone size, J gene, V gene, CDR3 DNA, CDR3 protein. D genes are given only for firm matches. For some rows the clone size is stated as once, few or many, or as a class when expanded; others skip it.

.,.,TRBJ1-5,TRBV30,TGTGCCTGGGCCGGGGGGAACAATCAGCCCCAGCATTTT,CAWAGGNNQPQHF
.,.,TRBJ2-1,TRBV6-1,TGTGCCAGCAGTGAATTGAGTAGCTTGATGAATGAGCAGTTCTTC,CASSELSSLMNEQFF
.,once,TRBJ2-7,TRBV19,TGTGCCAGTAGTCACAGGGAAAGCTACTACGAGCAGTACTTC,CASSHRESYYEQYF
TRBD1,.,TRBJ2-1,TRBV27,TGTGCCAGCAGTTTTATCCTCGGGACAGGGGAATCCAATGAGCAGTTCTTC,CASSFILGTGESNEQFF
.,.,TRBJ2-2,TRBV7-9,TGTGCCAGCAGCTTAGGCAGGACGAACACCGGGGAGCTGTTTTTT,CASSLGRTNTGELFF
TRBD1,.,TRBJ1-4,TRBV7-9,TGTGCCAGCAGCTTAGCCCTCACGGACAGGAGAAAGGAAAAACTGTTTTTT,CASSLALTDRRKEKLFF
.,.,TRBJ1-4,TRBV4-1,TGCGCCAGCAGCCAGATGCACAGGGAACTGTTTTTT,CASSQMHRELFF
.,.,TRBJ2-3,TRBV10-3,TGTGCCATCAGTGACCGGCAGGGCCCAGATACGCAGTATTTT,CAISDRQGPDTQYF
.,.,TRBJ2-2,TRBV2,TGTGCCAGCAGGGACATGAACACCGGGGAGCTGTTTTTT,CASRDMNTGELFF
TRBD1,.,TRBJ2-5,TRBV6-5,TGTGCCAGCAAGAACCGGGACAGAAAAGAGACCCAGTACTTC,CASKNRDRKETQYF
TRBD1,.,TRBJ1-5,TRBV19,TGTGCCAGTAGCGTACAGGGGGGTGGTCAGCCCCAGCATTTT,CASSVQGGGQPQHF
.,once,TRBJ2-1,TRBV10-1,TGCGCCAGCAGCACAGAACGTAGCTCCTACAATGAGCAGTTCTTC,CASSTERSSYNEQFF